Listed here is a single TCR beta chain. Some clones are missing from TCRdb's copy, which holds only in-frame ones; the method was immunoSEQ multiplex PCR. The sample has 13,000 or so clones, over 70% seen once. Intraepithelial and lamina propria lymphocytes were freed from processed graft tissue. This record belongs to a study of graft-versus-host responses after intestinal transplantation. V lost 5 bases and J lost 6; bases outside the gene matches: 13. This CDR3 is built from 16 residues. Germline CDR1 reads MDHEN; CDR2 reads SYDVKM. The material was ileum tissue, obtained 16 days after intestinal transplant. The sequence was obtained from a human patient who received an intestinal transplant, so some T cells may come from the graft donor. The chain combines TRBV28 with TRBJ1-5; 7 bases align to TRBD1. This CDR3 reads CASSKWDSLQLQPQHF. DNA for the CDR3: TGTGCCAGCAGTAAATGGGACAGCCTTCAACTTCAGCCCCAGCATTTT.